This is a list of T cell receptor beta chains from one sample in a study of response to subunit inactivated influenza vaccine. TCRdb re-called the RT-PCR reads through MiXCR, storing one row per CDR3 protein. In the table there are approximately 480,000 distinct CDR3 sequences, over 9.5% of which are singletons. The specimen comprised PBMCs from blood, sampled 40 to 50 days after vaccination. These receptors were collected from a man aged 50 or older who received an inactivated influenza vaccine. Both conserved end residues are part of each CDR3. Fields, in order: J gene, D gene, CDR3 length, V gene, clone size, CDR3 DNA, CDR3 protein. A D gene is named only where the DNA matches it firmly. Clone size, where shown, is once, few, many, or a class for clones that have expanded.

TRBJ2-7 | TRBD1 | 14 | TRBV10-3 | many | TGTGCCATCAGTGTTGGACAGGGTTCCTACGAGCAGTACTTC | CAISVGQGSYEQYF
TRBJ2-7 | TRBD2 | 13 | TRBV20-1 | . | TGCAGTGCGGATAGCGGGACCTCCTACGAGCAGTACTTC | CSADSGTSYEQYF
TRBJ2-3 | . | 16 | TRBV7-2 | few | TGTGCCAGCAGCGCACGTAGCCGGGATAATCTTAATACGCAGTATTTT | CASSARSRDNLNTQYF
TRBJ1-5 | . | 15 | TRBV28 | few | TGTGCCAGCAGTCCGAGTCTGGGAAGCAATCAGCCCCAGCATTTT | CASSPSLGSNQPQHF
TRBJ2-7 | . | 12 | TRBV4-2 | few | TGTGCCAGCAGCCAAGAGTCTGGAGTGCAGTACTTC | CASSQESGVQYF
TRBJ1-4 | . | 15 | TRBV7-9 | many | TGTGCCAGCAGTCTCAACGGAGCAGGGGTTGAAAAACTGTTTTTT | CASSLNGAGVEKLFF
TRBJ2-7 | . | 15 | TRBV6-5 | many | TGTGCCAGCAGTTACTACCGGGATTTCGACTACGAGCAGTACTTC | CASSYYRDFDYEQYF
TRBJ2-1 | TRBD2 | 15 | TRBV5-1 | few | TGCGCCAGCAGCTCCAGAGCGGGGAAATACAATGAGCAGTTCTTC | CASSSRAGKYNEQFF
TRBJ1-1 | . | 17 | TRBV7-2 | . | TGTGCCAGCAGCTTATTAGGTACAGGGTACTTGGGCACTGAAGCTTTCTTT | CASSLLGTGYLGTEAFF
TRBJ1-2 | . | 13 | TRBV6-5 | . | TGTGCCAGCAGTTACTCCCGGACAGATGGCTACACCTTC | CASSYSRTDGYTF
TRBJ1-1 | TRBD1 | 18 | TRBV10-2 | . | TGCGCCAGCAGTGGCAGCTACGGGACAGGTTTTTTCTACACTGAAGCTTTCTTT | CASSGSYGTGFFYTEAFF
TRBJ2-7 | TRBD2 | 13 | TRBV20-1 | few | TGCAGTGCCCGTGGACTAGCGGGAGTTGAGCAGTACTTC | CSARGLAGVEQYF
TRBJ2-7 | . | 15 | TRBV20-1 | few | TGCAGTGCTAGAGATCCTTCTAGCGCTTACTACGAGCAGTACTTC | CSARDPSSAYYEQYF
TRBJ2-1 | TRBD2 | 18 | TRBV3-1 | . | TGTGCCAGCAGCCAATTTTCCCGGGAGGGATTCTCCTACAATGAGCAGTTCTTC | CASSQFSREGFSYNEQFF
TRBJ2-5 | TRBD2 | 14 | TRBV5-6 | many | TGTGCCAGCAGTTTTCTTAGCGGGGGAGAGACCCAGTACTTC | CASSFLSGGETQYF
TRBJ1-5 | TRBD1 | 17 | TRBV2 | few | TGTGCCAGCAGTGAATGGTCCGCCCGACAGGGGAAACAGCCCCAGCATTTT | CASSEWSARQGKQPQHF
TRBJ2-6 | TRBD1 | 17 | TRBV6-2/TRBV6-3 | . | TGTGCCAGCAAACAGGACAGGGCGAGCTCTGGGGCCAACGTCCTGACTTTC | CASKQDRASSGANVLTF
TRBJ2-1 | TRBD2 | 14 | TRBV4-1 | . | TGCGCCAGCAGACGACTAGCGGGGGTGAATGAGCAGTTCTTC | CASRRLAGVNEQFF
TRBJ1-1 | . | 13 | TRBV3-1 | . | TGTGCCAGCAGCCGAACTAGGGGTTTCATGGCTTTCTTT | CASSRTRGFMAFF
TRBJ2-3 | . | 17 | TRBV7-2 | few | TGTGCCAGCAGCCCGGAGGGGTCGCTTACTAGCACAGATACGCAGTATTTT | CASSPEGSLTSTDTQYF
TRBJ2-6 | . | 18 | TRBV4-2 | . | TGTGCCAGCAGCCAAGATCCGTGGAAAGGGGCTGGGGCCAACGTCCTGACTTTC | CASSQDPWKGAGANVLTF
TRBJ2-2 | TRBD2 | 16 | TRBV29-1 | . | TGCAGCGTTGAAATAGGGACTAGCGGTGCCACCGGGGAGCTGTTTTTT | CSVEIGTSGATGELFF
TRBJ2-7 | . | 15 | TRBV6-1 | . | TGTGCCAGCAGTGTGGTACAATTTTCCTCCTACGAGCAGTACTTC | CASSVVQFSSYEQYF
TRBJ2-1 | . | 12 | TRBV24-1 | many | TGTGCCACGGGAGGTCCCTACAATGAGCAGTTCTTC | CATGGPYNEQFF
TRBJ2-7 | TRBD2 | 14 | TRBV12-3/TRBV12-4 | many | TGTGCCAGCACCAGTAGCGGGAGAGGGTACGAGCAGTACTTC | CASTSSGRGYEQYF
TRBJ2-5 | . | 16 | TRBV7-2 | . | TGTGCCAGCAGCCTTAGGCCCACCCCAGCTGGGGAGACCCAGTACTTC | CASSLRPTPAGETQYF
TRBJ2-5 | . | 14 | TRBV12-3/TRBV12-4 | many | TGTGCCAGCAGTTTAGAGGGGAATCCAGAGACCCAGTACTTC | CASSLEGNPETQYF